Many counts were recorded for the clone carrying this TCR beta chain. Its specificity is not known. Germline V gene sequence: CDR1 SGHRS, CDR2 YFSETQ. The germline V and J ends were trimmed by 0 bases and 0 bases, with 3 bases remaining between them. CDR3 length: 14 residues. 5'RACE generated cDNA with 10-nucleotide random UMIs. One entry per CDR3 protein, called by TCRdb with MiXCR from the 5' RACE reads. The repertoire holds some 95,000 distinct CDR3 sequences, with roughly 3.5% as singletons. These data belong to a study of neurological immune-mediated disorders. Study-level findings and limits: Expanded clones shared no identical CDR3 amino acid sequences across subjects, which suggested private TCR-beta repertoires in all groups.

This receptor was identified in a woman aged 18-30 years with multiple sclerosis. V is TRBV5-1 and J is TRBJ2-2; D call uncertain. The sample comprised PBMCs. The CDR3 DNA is TGCGCCAGCAGCTTGGTGGCGAACACCGGGGAGCTGTTTTTT. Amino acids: CASSLVANTGELFF.